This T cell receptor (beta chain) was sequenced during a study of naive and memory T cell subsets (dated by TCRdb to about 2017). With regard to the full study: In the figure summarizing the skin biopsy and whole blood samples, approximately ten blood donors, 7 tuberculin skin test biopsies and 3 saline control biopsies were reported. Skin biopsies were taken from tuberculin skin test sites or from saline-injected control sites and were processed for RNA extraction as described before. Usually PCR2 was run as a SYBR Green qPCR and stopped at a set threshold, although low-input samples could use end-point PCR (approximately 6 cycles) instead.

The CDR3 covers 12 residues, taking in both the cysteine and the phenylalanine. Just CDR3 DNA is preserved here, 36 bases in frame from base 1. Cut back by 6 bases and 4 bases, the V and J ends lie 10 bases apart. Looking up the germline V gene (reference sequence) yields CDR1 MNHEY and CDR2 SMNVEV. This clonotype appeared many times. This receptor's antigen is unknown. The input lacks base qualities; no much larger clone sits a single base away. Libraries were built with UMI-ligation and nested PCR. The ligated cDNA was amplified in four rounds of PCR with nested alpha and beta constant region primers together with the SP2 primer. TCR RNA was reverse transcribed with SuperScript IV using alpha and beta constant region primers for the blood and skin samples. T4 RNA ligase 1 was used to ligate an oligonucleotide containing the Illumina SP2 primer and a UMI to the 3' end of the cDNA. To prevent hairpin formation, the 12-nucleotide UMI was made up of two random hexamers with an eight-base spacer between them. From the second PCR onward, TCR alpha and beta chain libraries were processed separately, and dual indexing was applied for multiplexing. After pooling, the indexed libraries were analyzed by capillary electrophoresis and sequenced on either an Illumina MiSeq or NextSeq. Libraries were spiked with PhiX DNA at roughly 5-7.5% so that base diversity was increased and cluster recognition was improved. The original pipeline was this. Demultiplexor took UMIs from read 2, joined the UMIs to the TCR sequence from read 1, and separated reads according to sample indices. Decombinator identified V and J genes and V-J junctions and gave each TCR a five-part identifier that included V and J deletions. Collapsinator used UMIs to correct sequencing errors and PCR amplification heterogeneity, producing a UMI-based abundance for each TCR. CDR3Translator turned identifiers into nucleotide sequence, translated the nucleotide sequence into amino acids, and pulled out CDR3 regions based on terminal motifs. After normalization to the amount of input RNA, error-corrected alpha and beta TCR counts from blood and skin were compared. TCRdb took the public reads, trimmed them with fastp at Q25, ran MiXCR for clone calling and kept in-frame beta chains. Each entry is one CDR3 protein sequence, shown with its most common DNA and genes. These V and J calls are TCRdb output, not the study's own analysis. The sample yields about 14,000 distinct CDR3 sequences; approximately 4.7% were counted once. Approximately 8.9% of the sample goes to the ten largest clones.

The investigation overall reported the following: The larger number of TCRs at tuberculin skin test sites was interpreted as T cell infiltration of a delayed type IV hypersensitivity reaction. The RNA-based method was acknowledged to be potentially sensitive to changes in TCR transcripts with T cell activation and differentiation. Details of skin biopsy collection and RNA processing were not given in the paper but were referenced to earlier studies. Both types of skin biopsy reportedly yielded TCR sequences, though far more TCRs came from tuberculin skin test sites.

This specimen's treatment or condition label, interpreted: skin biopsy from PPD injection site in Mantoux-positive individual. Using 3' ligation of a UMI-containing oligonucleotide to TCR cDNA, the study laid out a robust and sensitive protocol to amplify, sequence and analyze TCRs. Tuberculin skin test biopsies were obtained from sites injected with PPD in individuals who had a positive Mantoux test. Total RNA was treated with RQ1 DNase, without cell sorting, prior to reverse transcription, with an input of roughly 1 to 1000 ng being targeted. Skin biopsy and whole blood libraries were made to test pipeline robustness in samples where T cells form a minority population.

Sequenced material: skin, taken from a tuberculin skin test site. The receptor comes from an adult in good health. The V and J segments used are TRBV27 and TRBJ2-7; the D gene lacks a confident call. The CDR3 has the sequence CASSHRRYEQYF. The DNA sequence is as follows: TGTGCCAGCAGCCACCGACGATACGAGCAGTACTTC.